These 9 T cell receptor beta chains were sequenced from one sample in a study of T cell responses to AZD1222 COVID-19 vaccine. Using immunoSEQ multiplex PCR, the repertoire was profiled, and TCRdb retains in-frame clones only, with some absent. Seen here are 150,000 to 200,000 clones, more than 80% observed once, and the top ten hold roughly 4%. Sequences were derived from peripheral blood, sampled 28 days after the second dose of the MenACWY control vaccine. Receptor source: an adult who received the MenACWY meningococcal vaccine as a control.

The chain has TRBV19 and TRBJ1-1; 11 nucleotides line up with TRBD1. After removal of 9 bases from V and 5 bases from J, the junction contained 8 bases not matched to a gene. Germline values: CDR1 LNHDA, CDR2 SQIVND (reference sequence). The CDR3 is 14 amino acids. CDR3 nucleotides: TGTGCCAGCGTCCCCGGGACAGGGGGGACTGAAGCTTTCTTT. The encoded protein is CASVPGTGGTEAFF. Full variable domain (outside the CDR3, taken from reference TRBV19 and TRBJ1-1): DGGITQSPKYLFRKEGQNVTLSCEQNLNHDAMYWYRQDPGQGLRLIYYSQIVNDFQKGDIAEGYSVSREKKESFPLTVTSAQKNPTAFYLCASVPGTGGTEAFFGQGTRLTVV.

V gene TRBV7-2 combines with J gene TRBJ2-6; D is unresolved. The ends were cut back, 1 base at V and 0 bases at J, with 4 bases in the middle. The CDR3 has 15 residues. From germline, CDR1 is SGHTA and CDR2 FQGNSA. DNA for the CDR3: TGTGCCAGCAGCTTAGTTAACTCTGGGGCCAACGTCCTGACTTTC. Amino acid sequence: CASSLVNSGANVLTF.

The chain combines TRBV9 with TRBJ1-5; 9 positions match TRBD1. J gave up 1 base and V 4 bases, and 6 bases lay outside the gene matches. CDR1 is SGDLS and CDR2 is YYNGEE in the germline V gene. The CDR3 covers 16 residues. The CDR3 sequence: CASSRGDRASNQPQHF. CDR3 bases: TGTGCCAGCAGCAGGGGGGACAGGGCGAGCAATCAGCCCCAGCATTTT.

This chain connects TRBV11-2 to TRBJ1-2; possible D gene TRBD1, 6 bases. V was shortened by 2 bases and J by 4 bases, with 14 bases between the two germline ends. Germline lookup yields CDR1 SGHAT and CDR2 FQNNGV. The CDR3 runs 15 residues. CDR3 in amino acids: CASSLREQGGYGYTF. CDR3 bases: TGTGCCAGCAGCTTAAGGGAACAGGGCGGCTATGGCTACACCTTC.

The genes are TRBV6-6 and TRBJ1-4; the match to TRBD1 covers 7 bases. V lost 6 bases and J lost 7; bases outside the gene matches: 8. CDR1 and CDR2 from the germline V gene are MNHNY and SVGAGI (reference sequence). This CDR3 is 14 amino acids long. CDR3 coding DNA: TGTGCCAGCAGCCTACGACAGGGAATTGAAAAACTGTTTTTT. As protein: CASSLRQGIEKLFF.

V gene TRBV7-9 combines with J gene TRBJ2-7; perhaps TRBD1 as D (6 bases). Per the germline V gene, CDR1 is SEHNR and CDR2 is FQNEAQ (reference sequence). V shed 8 bases and J shed 6 bases, with 20 bases lying between them. The CDR3 contains 14 residues. In nucleotides, the CDR3 is TGTGCCAGCGGCGACTCAGGGGCGTCAGGCGAGCAGTACTTC. Translation: CASGDSGASGEQYF.

The chain is built from TRBV12-3 or TRBV12-4 and TRBJ1-6; a weak D match, TRBD1 (5 bases). The CDR3 runs to 13 residues. Trimming cost V 10 bases and J 8 bases, with 15 bases left between them. Here the CDR3 reads CATRVEPYSPLHF. The CDR3 DNA reads TGTGCCACCAGGGTTGAACCTTATTCACCCCTCCACTTT.

V usage is TRBV5-1 and J usage is TRBJ1-1, with D possibly being TRBD1 (5 bases). This CDR3 region has 13 residues. Looked up from germline, CDR1 is SGHRS and CDR2 is YFSETQ. Trimming removed 2 bases at V and 5 bases at J, with 10 bases between. CDR3 bases: TGCGCCAGCAGCTTCGGGGGAGGGACTGAAGCTTTCTTT. Translated, it gives CASSFGGGTEAFF.

The V gene is TRBV6-5, the J gene TRBJ2-2; D could derive from TRBD1 or TRBD2 (5 bases each). The CDR3 is made up of 15 amino acids. Trimming took 6 bases from V and 4 from J, leaving 15 bases between them. Germline assignment: CDR1 MNHEY and CDR2 SVGAGI. CDR3 protein: CASSRPAGTTGELFF. The CDR3 DNA reads TGTGCCAGCAGCCGCCCCGCAGGGACCACCGGGGAGCTGTTTTTT.